The present T cell receptor (beta chain) was sequenced within a study of blood T cell repertoires in COVID-19. Looking at the study overall: COVID-19 samples from acute and convalescent phases originated in the United States, Italy and Spain. From T cells, B-cell-depleted T cells, or PBMCs came the material, which was cDNA or gDNA.

How the authors handled the data: Using reference gene primer amplification, nucleated cell counts were estimated. Method: immunoSEQ multiplex PCR; TCRdb's copy keeps in-frame clones and lacks some. The D gene and trimming were derived from the DNA, and the V and J assignments and clone size from that table. Altogether about 160,000 clones are present, 85% being singletons, with the ten largest covering about 3.5%. From germline, CDR1 is PRHDT and CDR2 FYEKMQ (reference sequence). The CDR3 has 19 amino acids. J was trimmed by 3 bases and V by 4 bases; bases with no gene match: 11. The gene calls are TRBV13 and TRBJ2-2; 13 bases match TRBD2. The sequence came from a human donor with acute or convalescent COVID-19. The donor label of this sample is uncertain. Specimen: peripheral blood. The CDR3 DNA reads TGTGCCAGCAGCTCAAGACTAGCGGGGGGTGATTCGGACACCGGGGAGCTGTTTTTT. It translates to CASSSRLAGGDSDTGELFF.